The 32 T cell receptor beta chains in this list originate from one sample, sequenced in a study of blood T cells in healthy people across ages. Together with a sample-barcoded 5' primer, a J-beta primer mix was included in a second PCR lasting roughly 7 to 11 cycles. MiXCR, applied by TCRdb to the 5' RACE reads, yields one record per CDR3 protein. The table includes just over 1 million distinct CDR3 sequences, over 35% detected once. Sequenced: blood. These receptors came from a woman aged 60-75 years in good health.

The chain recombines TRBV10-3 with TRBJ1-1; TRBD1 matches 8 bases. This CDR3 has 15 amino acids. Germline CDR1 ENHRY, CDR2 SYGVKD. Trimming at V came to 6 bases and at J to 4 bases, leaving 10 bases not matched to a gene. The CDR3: CAISAVQGASTEAFF. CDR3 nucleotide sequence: TGTGCCATCAGCGCTGTCCAGGGGGCGAGCACTGAAGCTTTCTTT.

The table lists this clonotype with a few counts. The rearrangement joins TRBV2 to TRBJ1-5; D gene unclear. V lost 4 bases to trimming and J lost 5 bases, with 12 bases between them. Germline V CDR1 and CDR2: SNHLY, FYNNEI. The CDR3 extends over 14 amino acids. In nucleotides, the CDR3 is TGTGCCAGCAGTGTCGGAGACGGATATCAGCCCCAGCATTTT. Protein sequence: CASSVGDGYQPQHF. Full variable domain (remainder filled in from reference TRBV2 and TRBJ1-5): EPEVTQTPSHQVTQMGQEVILRCVPISNHLYFYWYRQILGQKVEFLVSFYNNEISEKSEIFDDQFSVERPDGSNFTLKIRSTKLEDSAMYFCASSVGDGYQPQHFGDGTRLSIL.

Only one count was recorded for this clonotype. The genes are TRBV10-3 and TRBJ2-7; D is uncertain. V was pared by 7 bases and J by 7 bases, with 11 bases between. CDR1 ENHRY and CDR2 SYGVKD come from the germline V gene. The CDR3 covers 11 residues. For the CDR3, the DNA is TGTGCCATCAATAATGGCAATGAGCAGTACTTC. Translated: CAINNGNEQYF.

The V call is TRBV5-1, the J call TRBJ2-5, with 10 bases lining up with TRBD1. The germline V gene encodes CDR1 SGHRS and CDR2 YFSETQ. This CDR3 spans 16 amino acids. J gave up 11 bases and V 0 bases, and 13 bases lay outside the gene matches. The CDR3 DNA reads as TGCGCCAGCAGCTTGGGGGACAGGGGAGGCTACAATGAGCAGTACTTC. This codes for CASSLGDRGGYNEQYF.

CDR3 in amino acids: CASSEFAGGSTDTQYF. The DNA for the CDR3 is TGCGCCAGCAGTGAATTTGCGGGGGGAAGCACAGATACGCAGTATTTT. This chain connects TRBV10-1 to TRBJ2-3; 8 bases map to TRBD2. This CDR3 has 16 amino acids. The V and J ends lost 3 bases and 0 bases, in that order; junction bases with no gene match: 5. Germline CDR1 is WNHNN and CDR2 is SYGVQD (reference sequence).

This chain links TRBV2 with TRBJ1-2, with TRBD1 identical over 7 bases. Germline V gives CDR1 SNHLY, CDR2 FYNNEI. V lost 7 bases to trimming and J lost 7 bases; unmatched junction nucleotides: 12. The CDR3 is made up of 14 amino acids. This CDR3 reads CASIVGGLLGGYTF. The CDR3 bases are TGTGCCAGCATCGTAGGGGGCCTGCTAGGTGGCTACACCTTC.

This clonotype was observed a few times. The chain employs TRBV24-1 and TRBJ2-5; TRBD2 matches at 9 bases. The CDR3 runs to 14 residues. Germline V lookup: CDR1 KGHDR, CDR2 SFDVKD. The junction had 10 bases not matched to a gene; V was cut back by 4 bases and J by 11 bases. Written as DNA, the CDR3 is TGTGCCACCAGTGAGAGAACTAGCGGGTATAAGCAGTACTTC. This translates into CATSERTSGYKQYF.

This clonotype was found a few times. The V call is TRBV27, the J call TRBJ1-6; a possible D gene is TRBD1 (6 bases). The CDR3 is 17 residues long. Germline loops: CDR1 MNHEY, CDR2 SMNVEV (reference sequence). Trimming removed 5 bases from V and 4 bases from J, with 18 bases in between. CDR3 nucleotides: TGTGCCAGCAGTGATCAGGGGCCAGATATATATAATTCACCCCTCCACTTT. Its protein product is CASSDQGPDIYNSPLHF.

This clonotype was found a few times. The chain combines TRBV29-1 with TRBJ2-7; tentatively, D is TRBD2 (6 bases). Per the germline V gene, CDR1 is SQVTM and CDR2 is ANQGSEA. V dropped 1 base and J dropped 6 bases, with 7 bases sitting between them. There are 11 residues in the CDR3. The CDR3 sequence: CSVEAGVEQYF. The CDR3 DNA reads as TGCAGCGTTGAAGCGGGGGTCGAGCAGTACTTC.

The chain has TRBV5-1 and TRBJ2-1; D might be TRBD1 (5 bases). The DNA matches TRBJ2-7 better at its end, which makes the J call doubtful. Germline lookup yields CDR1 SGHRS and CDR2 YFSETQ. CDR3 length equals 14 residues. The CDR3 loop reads CASSAQVPAGEQYF. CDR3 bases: TGCGCCAGCAGCGCACAGGTTCCGGCCGGCGAGCAGTACTTC.

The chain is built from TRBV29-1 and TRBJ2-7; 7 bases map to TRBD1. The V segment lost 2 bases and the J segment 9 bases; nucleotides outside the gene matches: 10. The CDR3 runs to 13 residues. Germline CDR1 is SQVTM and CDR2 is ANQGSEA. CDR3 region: CSVERQGSFGQYF. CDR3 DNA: TGCAGCGTTGAAAGACAGGGTTCCTTTGGGCAGTACTTC.

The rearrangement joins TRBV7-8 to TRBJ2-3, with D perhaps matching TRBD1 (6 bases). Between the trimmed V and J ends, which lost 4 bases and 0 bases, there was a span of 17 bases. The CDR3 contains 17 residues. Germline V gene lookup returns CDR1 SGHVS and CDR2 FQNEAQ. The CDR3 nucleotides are TGTGCCAGCAGCTCCCAGGGGTTGCCATCTAGCACAGATACGCAGTATTTT. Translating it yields CASSSQGLPSSTDTQYF.

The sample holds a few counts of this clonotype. The CDR3 here is CASSEPGGYEQYF. CDR3 coding DNA: TGCGCCAGCAGTGAGCCAGGGGGATACGAGCAGTACTTC. The chain combines TRBV10-1 with TRBJ2-7; TRBD1 matches 7 bases. The germline V gene encodes CDR1 WNHNN and CDR2 SYGVQD (reference sequence). Trimming removed 2 bases from V and 4 bases from J; junction bases left unmatched: 2. The CDR3 extends over 13 amino acids.

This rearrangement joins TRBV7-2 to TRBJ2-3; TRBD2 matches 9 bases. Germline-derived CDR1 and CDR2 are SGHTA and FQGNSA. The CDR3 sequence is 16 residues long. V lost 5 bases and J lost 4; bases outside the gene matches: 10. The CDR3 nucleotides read TGTGCCAGCAGCCCGCCCCGCGGGGGGGCCTCAGATACGCAGTATTTT. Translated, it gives CASSPPRGGASDTQYF.

CDR3 sequence: CASSPAGTGGGEQYF. The CDR3 bases are TGTGCCAGCAGTCCCGCCGGGACAGGGGGCGGAGAGCAGTACTTC. The chain employs TRBV12-3 or TRBV12-4 and TRBJ2-1, with 12 bases matching TRBD1. Near its end, the DNA agrees better with TRBJ2-7, so the J call may be wrong. The CDR3 is made up of 15 amino acids.

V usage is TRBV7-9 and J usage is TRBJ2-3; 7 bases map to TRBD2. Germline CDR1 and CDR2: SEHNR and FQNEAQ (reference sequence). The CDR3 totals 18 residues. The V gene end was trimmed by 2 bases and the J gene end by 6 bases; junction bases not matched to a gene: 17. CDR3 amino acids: CASSLQLPAGVSPDTQYF. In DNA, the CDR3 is TGTGCCAGCAGCTTACAACTTCCTGCGGGGGTAAGCCCGGATACGCAGTATTTT.

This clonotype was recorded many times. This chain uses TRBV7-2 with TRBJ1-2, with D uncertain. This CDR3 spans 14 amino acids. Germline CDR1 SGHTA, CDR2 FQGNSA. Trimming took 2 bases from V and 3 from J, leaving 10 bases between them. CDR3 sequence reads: CASSLSAGDYGYTF. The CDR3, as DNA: TGTGCCAGCAGCTTATCGGCCGGTGACTATGGCTACACCTTC.

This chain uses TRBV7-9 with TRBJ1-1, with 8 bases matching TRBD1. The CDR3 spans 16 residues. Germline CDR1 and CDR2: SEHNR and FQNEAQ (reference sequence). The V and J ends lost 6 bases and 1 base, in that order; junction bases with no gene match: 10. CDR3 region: CASSFTPGTGNTEAFF. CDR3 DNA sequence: TGTGCCAGCAGTTTTACTCCCGGGACAGGGAACACTGAAGCTTTCTTT.

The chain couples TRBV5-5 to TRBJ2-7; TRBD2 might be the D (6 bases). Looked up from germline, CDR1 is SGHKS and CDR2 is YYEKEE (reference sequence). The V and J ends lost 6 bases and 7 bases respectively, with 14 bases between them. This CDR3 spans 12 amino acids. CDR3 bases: TGTGCCAGCACCCCACCTAGCGATGAGCAGTACTTC. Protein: CASTPPSDEQYF.

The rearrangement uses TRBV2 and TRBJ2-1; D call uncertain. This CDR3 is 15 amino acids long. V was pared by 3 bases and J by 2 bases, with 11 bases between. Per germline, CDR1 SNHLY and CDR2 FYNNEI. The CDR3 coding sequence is TGTGCCAGCAGTGAGTACGGGCGAGCCTACAATGAGCAGTTCTTC. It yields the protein CASSEYGRAYNEQFF.

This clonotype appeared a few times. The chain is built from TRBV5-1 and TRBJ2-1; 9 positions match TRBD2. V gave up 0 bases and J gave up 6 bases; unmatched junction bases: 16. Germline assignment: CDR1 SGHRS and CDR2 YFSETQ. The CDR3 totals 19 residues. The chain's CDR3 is CASSLVSGVGLADLNEQFF. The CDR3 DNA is TGCGCCAGCAGCTTGGTTTCAGGGGTGGGACTAGCTGACCTCAATGAGCAGTTCTTC.

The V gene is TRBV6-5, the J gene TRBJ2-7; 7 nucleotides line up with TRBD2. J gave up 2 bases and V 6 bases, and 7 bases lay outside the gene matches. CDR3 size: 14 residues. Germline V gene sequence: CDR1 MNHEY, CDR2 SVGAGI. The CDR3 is CASSHVSGAYEQYF. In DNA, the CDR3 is TGTGCCAGCAGCCATGTCAGCGGGGCCTACGAGCAGTACTTC.

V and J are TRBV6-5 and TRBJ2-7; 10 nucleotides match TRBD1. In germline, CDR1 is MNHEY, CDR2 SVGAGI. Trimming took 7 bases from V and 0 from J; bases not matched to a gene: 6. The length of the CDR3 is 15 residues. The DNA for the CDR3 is TGTGCCAGCACCGCGACAGGGGGCCTCTCCTACGAGCAGTACTTC. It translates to CASTATGGLSYEQYF.

CDR3 loop: CASSLIGFGQPQHF. CDR3 DNA sequence: TGTGCCAGCAGCTTGATAGGGTTCGGTCAGCCCCAGCATTTT. The chain uses TRBV7-2 and TRBJ1-5; D remains unclear. In germline, CDR1 is SGHTA, CDR2 FQGNSA. V gave up 3 bases and J gave up 6 bases, with 12 bases separating them. The CDR3 has 14 amino acids.

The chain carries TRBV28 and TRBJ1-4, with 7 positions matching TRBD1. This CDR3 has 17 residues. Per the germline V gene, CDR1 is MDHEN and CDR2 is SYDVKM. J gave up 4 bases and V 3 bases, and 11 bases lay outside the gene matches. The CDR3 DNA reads TGTGCCAGCAGTTTGGGGGTAGGGGGCGGAAATAATGAAAAACTGTTTTTT. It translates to CASSLGVGGGNNEKLFF. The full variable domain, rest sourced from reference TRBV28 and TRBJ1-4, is DVKVTQSSRYLVKRTGEKVFLECVQDMDHENMFWYRQDPGLGLRLIYFSYDVKMKEKGDIPEGYSVSREKKERFSLILESASTNQTSMYLCASSLGVGGGNNEKLFFGSGTQLSVL.

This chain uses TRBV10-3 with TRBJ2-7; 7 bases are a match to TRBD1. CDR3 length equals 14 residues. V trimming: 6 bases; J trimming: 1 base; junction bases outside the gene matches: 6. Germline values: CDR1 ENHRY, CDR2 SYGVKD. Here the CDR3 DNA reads TGTGCCATCAGCGTCCGGGACAGATCCTACGAGCAGTACTTC. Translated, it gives CAISVRDRSYEQYF.

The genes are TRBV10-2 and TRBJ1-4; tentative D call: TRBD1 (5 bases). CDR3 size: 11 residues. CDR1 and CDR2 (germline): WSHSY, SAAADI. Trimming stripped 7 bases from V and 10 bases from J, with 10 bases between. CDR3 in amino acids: CASNAGGKLFF. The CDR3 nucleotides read TGCGCCAGCAACGCGGGGGGAAAACTGTTTTTT.

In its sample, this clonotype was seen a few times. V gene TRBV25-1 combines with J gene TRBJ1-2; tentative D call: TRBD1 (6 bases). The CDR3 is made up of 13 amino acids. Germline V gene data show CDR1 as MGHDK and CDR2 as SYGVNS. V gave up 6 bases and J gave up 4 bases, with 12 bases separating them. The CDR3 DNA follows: TGTGCCAGCAGCGAGGGGGGGGCCTATGGCTACACCTTC. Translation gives CASSEGGAYGYTF.

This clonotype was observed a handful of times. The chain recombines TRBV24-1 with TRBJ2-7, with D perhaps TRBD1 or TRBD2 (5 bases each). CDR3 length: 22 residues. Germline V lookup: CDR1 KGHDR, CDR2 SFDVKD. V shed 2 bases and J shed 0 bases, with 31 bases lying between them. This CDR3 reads CATSDWDGTPPRVVTLSYEQYF. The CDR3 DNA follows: TGTGCCACCAGTGATTGGGACGGAACACCTCCTAGAGTTGTAACTCTCTCCTACGAGCAGTACTTC.

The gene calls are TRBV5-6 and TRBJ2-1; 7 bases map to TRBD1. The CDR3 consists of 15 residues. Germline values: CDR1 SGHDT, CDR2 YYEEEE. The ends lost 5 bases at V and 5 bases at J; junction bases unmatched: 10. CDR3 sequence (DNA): TGTGCCAGCAGTTATACCGGGACAGTGAACAATGAGCAGTTCTTC. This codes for CASSYTGTVNNEQFF.

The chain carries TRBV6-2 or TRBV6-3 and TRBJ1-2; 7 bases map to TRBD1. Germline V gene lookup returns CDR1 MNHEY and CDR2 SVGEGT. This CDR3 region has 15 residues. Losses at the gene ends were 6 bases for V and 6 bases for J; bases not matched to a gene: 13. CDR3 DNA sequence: TGTGCCAGCAGACCCGACAGGGCCCGGGGAGATGGCTACACCTTC. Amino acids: CASRPDRARGDGYTF.

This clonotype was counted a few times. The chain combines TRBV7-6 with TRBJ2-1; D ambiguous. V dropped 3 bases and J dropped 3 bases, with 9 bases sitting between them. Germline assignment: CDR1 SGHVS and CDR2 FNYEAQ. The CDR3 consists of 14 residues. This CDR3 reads CASSFGPFYNEQFF. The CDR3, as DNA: TGTGCCAGCAGCTTTGGTCCGTTCTACAATGAGCAGTTCTTC. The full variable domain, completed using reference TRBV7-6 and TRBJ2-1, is GAGVSQSPRYKVTKRGQDVALRCDPISGHVSLYWYRQALGQGPEFLTYFNYEAQQDKSGLPNDRFSAERPEGSISTLTIQRTEQRDSAMYRCASSFGPFYNEQFFGPGTRLTVL.